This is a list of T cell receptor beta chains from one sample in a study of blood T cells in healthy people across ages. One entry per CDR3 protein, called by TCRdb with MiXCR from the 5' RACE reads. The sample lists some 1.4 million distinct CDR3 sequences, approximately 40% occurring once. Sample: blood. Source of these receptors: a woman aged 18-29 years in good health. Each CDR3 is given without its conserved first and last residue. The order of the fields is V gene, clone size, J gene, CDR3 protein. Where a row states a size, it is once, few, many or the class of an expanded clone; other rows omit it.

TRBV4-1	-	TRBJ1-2	ASSLGVGQGGQAYGYT
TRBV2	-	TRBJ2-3	ANSLEDLATDTQY
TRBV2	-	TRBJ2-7	ASSDGAPEQY
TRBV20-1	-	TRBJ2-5	SARTSGSPRETQY
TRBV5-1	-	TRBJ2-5	ASAAPSSYNEQY
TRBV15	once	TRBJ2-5	ATSRGGSSGSVTKTQY
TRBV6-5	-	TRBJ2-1	ASSSLLAGVNEQF
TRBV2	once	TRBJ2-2	ASIRNGELF
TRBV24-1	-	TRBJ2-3	ATYTQY
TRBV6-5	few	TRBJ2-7	ASSYSLGLSYEQY
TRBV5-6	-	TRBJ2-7	ASSHRLYEQY
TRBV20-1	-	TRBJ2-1	SARGTKSSYNEQF
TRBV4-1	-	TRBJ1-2	ASSQDGGSLNYGYT
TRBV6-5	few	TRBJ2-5	ASSRPGGYQETQY
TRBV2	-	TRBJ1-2	ASSDRQGVDYGYT
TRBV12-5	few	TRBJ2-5	ASRTGGTETQY
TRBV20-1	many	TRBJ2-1	SAYRDRDDEQF
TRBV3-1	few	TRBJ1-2	ASSRGTGPYGYT
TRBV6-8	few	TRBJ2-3	ASTPVDTQY
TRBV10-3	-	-	AISPSGTSGGASYNEQY
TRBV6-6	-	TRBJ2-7	ASRLTGEFSAEQY
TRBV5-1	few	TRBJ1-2	ASSYARDYGYT
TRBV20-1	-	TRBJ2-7	SGGVAASGEQY
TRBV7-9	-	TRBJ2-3	ASRVGAFTDTQY
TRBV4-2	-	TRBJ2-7	ASSQAQAAGVGEQY
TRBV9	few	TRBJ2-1	ASSVGQGVRNEQF
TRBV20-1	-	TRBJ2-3	SAPYRNTDTQY
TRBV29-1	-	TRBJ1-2	SDWTGIDGYT
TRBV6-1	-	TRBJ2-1	ASSKGTGTPGGHEQF
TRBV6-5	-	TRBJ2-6	ASSYSGSPSGANVLT
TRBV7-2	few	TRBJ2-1	ASSFPGLADQF
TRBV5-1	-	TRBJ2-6	ASSSELGISGANVLT
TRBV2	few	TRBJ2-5	AVLASGTSRAIQETQY
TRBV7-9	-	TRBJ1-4	ASSLAVGGGLF
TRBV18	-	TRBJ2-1	ASSPLLLGEQF
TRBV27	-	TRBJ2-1	ASSPRDRGPVEQF
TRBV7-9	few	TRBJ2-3	ASSLRQLKRGPTDTQY
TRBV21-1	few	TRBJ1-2	ASSKEMEDRARYT
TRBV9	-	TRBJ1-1	ASSVFLSTANTEAF
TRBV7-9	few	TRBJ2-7	ASSLEGHSWGAKPPYEQY
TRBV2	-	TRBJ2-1	ASSDASGRLREQF
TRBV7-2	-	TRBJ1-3	ASSLTGTTGNTIY
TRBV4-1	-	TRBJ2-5	ASSQVGLKNEQY
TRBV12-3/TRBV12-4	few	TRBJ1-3	ASSLVRIY
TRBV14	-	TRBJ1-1	ASSLLGQGMNTEAF
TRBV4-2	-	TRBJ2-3	ASSRSDDTQY
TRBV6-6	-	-	ASSDFDRGRYEQY
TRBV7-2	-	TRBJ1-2	ASSQRSGNGYT
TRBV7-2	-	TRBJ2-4	ASSLAPSREQY
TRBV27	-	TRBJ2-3	ASSWSFDANTQY
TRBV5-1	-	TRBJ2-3	ASTQDRGLPDTQY
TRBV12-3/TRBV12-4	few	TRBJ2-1	ASSSFTGWGEQF
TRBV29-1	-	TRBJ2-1	SADDHSYNEQF